The sequence of this T cell receptor beta chain was determined in a study of shared clonotypes between healthy human individuals (TCRdb year 2020). For the study in its entirety: A couple of women and a few men aged 18 to 49 years were included in the cohort. For each donor, CD4 naive and CD4 memory were each given three plates, CD8 naive was given two plates, and CD8 memory was given one plate. To increase sequencing depth and limit assay-specific biases, different laboratories used diverse techniques to prepare libraries and sequence TCR repertoires. Leukapheresis yielded between about 0.85 and 10 billion PBMCs per donor. To estimate repertoire size and how much clonotype sharing occurs between individuals, the study deeply sequenced the blood TCR repertoires of about 5 healthy adults.

About this clone itself: The antigen it recognizes is unknown. The record has no base qualities; no much larger clone is one base away.

TCR CDR3 regions were amplified from genomic DNA by multiplex PCR using the deep immunoSEQ assay. Extracted genomic DNA from each cell subset was distributed evenly across all wells of several immunoSEQ 96-well plates, and each plate was treated as a replicate. For sorted subsets, each replicate PCR was loaded with roughly 0.2 ug genomic DNA, equivalent to about 30,000 T cell genomes. Purified libraries were quantified with a Qubit 3.0 fluorometer, sized on a Bioanalyzer 2100, and re-quantified with the KAPA Library Quantification kit. Every immunoSEQ 96-well plate was sequenced on a dedicated single-read 150-cycle Illumina NextSeq 550 flow cell. On the authors' methods: The immunoSEQ output contained only junctional sequences without quality scores, so filtering could not match that applied to full-length reads. Sequences were annotated with PyIR, a Python wrapper for IgBLAST v1.9, using IMGT germline references to assign V/J genes and CDR3. Reads were removed for weak V/J assignments (E-value above 1e-6), missing CDR3, stop codons, out-of-frame junctions, or ambiguous translated residues. V3J clonotypes were defined by identical inferred V gene, J gene, and CDR3 amino acid sequence. To compute the percentage overlap between repertoires, the number of shared unique clonotypes was divided by the size of the smaller repertoire. Richness of each repertoire was evaluated using RTK rarefaction, the Chao1 estimator, and Recon v2.1 estimates of unobserved clonotypes. Generation probabilities for all TCRbeta clonotypes obtained by the gDNA method from a few donors were computed using OLGA. Held by TCRdb, this immuneACCESS table contains in-frame sequences only and omits some clones. Under half of the omission traces to an unresolved V gene where checked; the cause of the rest is unknown. V, J and clone size are taken as reported in that table, and D and trimming were inferred from the DNA itself. The sample table lists some 650,000 clones, less than 98% of them with a count of one. 0.057% of the sample belongs to the ten largest clones.

The donors were healthy, HIV-negative adults with no recently reported acute infections or vaccinations. All donors were Caucasian adults living in Nashville, Tennessee, USA. CD4+ T cells were enriched by magnetic negative selection; naive cells were then positively selected on CD45RA, and the negative fraction formed the memory subset. Blood was collected by leukapheresis, and PBMCs were isolated by Ficoll-Histopaque density gradient centrifugation and then cryopreserved in liquid nitrogen vapor phase. Analytical flow cytometry was used to check the purity and quantity of every magnetically sorted T cell population. From each sorted fraction, genomic DNA was isolated and quantified by UV absorbance on a Nanodrop 2000c. V and J are trimmed by 5 bases and 0 bases, and the gene matches miss 4 bases of the junction. The cysteine opens and the phenylalanine closes a CDR3 of 15 amino acids. Left in the record is the CDR3 DNA by itself, 45 bases read in frame from the first base. CDR1 and CDR2 were assigned from the germline V gene as SGHRS and YFSETQ.

Points the paper makes about the study in general: Sampling was limited to blood, and TCR repertoires in tissue likely differ from TCR repertoires in blood. Approximately 5% of naive CD4, 3.5% of naive CD8, roughly 2.5% of memory CD4, and roughly 0.4% of memory CD8 clonotypes were shared across several donors. Pairwise subsampling led to the expectation that sequencing depth would affect the degree of clonotype sharing among donors. Clonotypes shared by all four sorted-subset donors showed higher generation probabilities than non-shared clonotypes. The genetic and exposure-history diversity represented was limited by the small number of donors. Estimated clonotype richness was generally larger for naive than for memory subsets. Incomplete sequencing was indicated by rarefaction of sorted-subset datasets, despite the large sequencing depth.

The clonotype comes from a woman aged 25-40 years in good health. The sequenced sample was naive CD4+ T cells sorted from blood. The cell subset or site label for this specimen denotes: CD45RA+ positively selected. Rearrangement joined TRBV5-1 to TRBJ2-3, and 9 junction bases match TRBD1. The CDR3 protein: CASRTGGPSTDTQYF. The sequence in DNA is TGCGCCAGCAGAACAGGGGGCCCGAGCACAGATACGCAGTATTTT.